Listed below are T cell receptor beta chains from one sample, sequenced in a study of tumor-infiltrating lymphocytes in primary liver carcinoma. From the multiplex PCR reads, TCRdb called clonotypes with MiXCR, one entry per CDR3 protein. The sample gives 330,000 or so distinct CDR3 sequences, roughly 61% of which show up once; about 6.5% is in the top ten. Sequencing was carried out using peripheral blood. These receptor sequences come from a man aged 40-55 years with primary liver carcinoma and hepatitis B virus infection. Both conserved end residues are part of each CDR3. D genes are given only for firm matches. Clone size, where shown, is once, few, many, or a class for clones that have expanded.

cdr3_length	j_call	clone_size	v_call	d_call	cdr3_aa	cdr3_nt
13	TRBJ1-4	-	TRBV4-2	-	CASCQEESEKLFF	TGTGCCAGCTGTCAGGAGGAGAGTGAAAAACTGTTTTTT
15	TRBJ2-1	-	TRBV4-3	-	CASSYRGNSYNEQFF	TGCGCCAGCAGTTACCGAGGGAACTCCTACAATGAGCAGTTCTTC
15	TRBJ2-2	many	TRBV11-3	-	CASSLEGTNTGELFF	TGTGCCAGCAGCTTAGAAGGGACTAACACCGGGGAGCTGTTTTTT
12	TRBJ1-2	-	TRBV12-3/TRBV12-4	TRBD1	CAIGQGFDGYTF	TGTGCCATCGGACAGGGGTTCGATGGCTACACCTTC
15	TRBJ2-1	few	TRBV12-3/TRBV12-4	-	CASSAMATYYNEQFF	TGTGCCAGCAGTGCTATGGCTACCTACTACAATGAGCAGTTCTTC
16	TRBJ2-1	-	TRBV11-2	TRBD2	CACIEAGLAGNNEQFF	TGTGCCTGCATCGAAGCCGGATTAGCGGGAAACAATGAGCAGTTCTTC
17	TRBJ2-1	many	TRBV6-2/TRBV6-3	-	CASSYDVLDRTDNEQFF	TGTGCCAGCAGTTACGACGTTCTTGACAGAACCGACAATGAGCAGTTCTTC
14	TRBJ2-7	-	TRBV29-1	TRBD1	CSVTAGTGSYEQYF	TGCAGCGTTACAGCCGGGACAGGGTCCTACGAGCAGTATTTC
16	TRBJ1-5	-	TRBV6-6	TRBD1	CASSYSRGQGNQPQHF	TGTGCCAGCAGTTACTCAAGGGGACAGGGCAATCAGCCCCAGCATTTT
16	TRBJ2-5	few	TRBV5-4	TRBD2	CASSLAAGEGQETQYF	TGTGCCAGCAGCTTGGCGGCGGGAGAAGGGCAAGAGACCCAGTACTTC
13	TRBJ2-1	-	TRBV11-3	-	CASNFAPSLEQFF	TGTGCCAGCAACTTCGCGCCTTCGCTTGAGCAGTTCTTC
12	TRBJ2-2	few	TRBV11-2	-	CASSLRSGELLF	TGTGCTAGCAGCCTAAGGTCCGGGGAGCTGTTGTTT
15	TRBJ2-3	-	TRBV2	TRBD1	CASYKPGQQTDTQYF	TGTGCCAGCTACAAACCGGGACAGCAAACAGATACGCAGTATTTT
14	TRBJ2-1	-	TRBV24-1	-	CATSAWRQGNEQFF	TGTGCCACCAGTGCCTGGCGGCAGGGCAATGAGCAGTTCTTC
13	TRBJ2-7	-	TRBV12-3/TRBV12-4	-	CASSLRLGYDQYF	TGTGCCAGCAGTTTACGATTGGGCTACGATCAGTACTTC
16	TRBJ2-1	-	TRBV11-2	-	CASSLVASESRGEQFF	TGTGCCAGCAGCTTAGTGGCTAGTGAGAGTAGAGGGGAGCAGTTCTTC
14	TRBJ2-7	many	TRBV10-3	TRBD2	CAISELAGVDEQYF	TGTGCCATCAGTGAATTGGCGGGAGTTGACGAGCAGTACTTC
16	TRBJ2-1	few	TRBV6-2/TRBV6-3	TRBD2	CASSWGRLAEGNEQFF	TGTGCCAGCAGTTGGGGCCGACTAGCGGAAGGCAATGAGCAGTTCTTC
14	TRBJ2-3	-	TRBV5-1	TRBD2	CASSDRDYTDTQYF	TGCGCCAGCAGCGACCGGGACTACACAGATACGCAGTATTTT
16	TRBJ2-3	-	TRBV4-1	-	CASSRRHRKDTDREYF	TGCGCCAGCAGCCGTCGCCACCGGAAAGACACAGATAGGGAGTATTTT
15	TRBJ2-3	many	TRBV6-6	-	CASSYRQDVADTQYF	TGTGCCAGCAGTTACCGACAGGATGTTGCAGATACGCAGTATTTT
14	TRBJ2-1	-	TRBV6-5	TRBD2	CASNQREIYNEQFF	TGTGCCAGCAACCAGCGGGAGATCTACAATGAGCAGTTCTTC
16	TRBJ2-1	-	TRBV6-2/TRBV6-3	TRBD2	CASCYPSGWAHNEQFF	TGTGCCAGCTGTTACCCTAGCGGGTGGGCCCACAATGAGCAGTTCTTC
13	TRBJ1-2	-	TRBV13	-	CASSRRGAYGYTF	TGTGCCAGCAGTAGACGGGGGGCTTATGGCTACACCTTC
14	TRBJ1-5	-	TRBV11-2	-	CASSLVPSTQPQHF	TGTGCCAGCAGCTTAGTGCCCAGCACCCAGCCCCAGCATTTT
12	TRBJ1-1	many	TRBV29-1	TRBD1	CSTTGVNTEAFF	TGCAGCACGACAGGGGTGAACACTGAAGCTTTCTTT
15	TRBJ2-1	-	TRBV11-2	TRBD1	CVSSSGTGAKDEQFF	TGCGTCAGCAGCTCCGGGACAGGGGCTAAAGATGAGCAATTCTTC
16	TRBJ1-6	few	TRBV5-1	TRBD1	CASSTAFDRENSPLHF	TGCGCCAGCAGCACCGCTTTCGACAGGGAGAATTCACCCCTCCACTTT
15	TRBJ2-3	-	TRBV7-9	-	CASNLGRGNTDTQYF	TGTGCCAGCAACCTGGGGCGTGGGAACACAGATACGCAGTATTTT
13	TRBJ2-7	-	TRBV5-1	-	CASSLGSAYEKYF	TGCGCCAGCAGCTTGGGGTCGGCATACGAGAAGTACTTC
14	TRBJ1-1	-	TRBV6-5	-	CASSYDGVSTEAFF	TGTGCCAGCAGTTACGACGGAGTCAGCACTGAAGCCTTCTTT
14	TRBJ2-7	-	TRBV11-2	-	CAGSLSPGSYEQYF	TGCGCCGGCAGCTTATCCCCAGGATCCTACGAGCAGTACTTC
15	TRBJ2-1	-	TRBV11-2	TRBD2	CASSSSTSGSRNLVF	TGTGCCAGCAGCTCCTCCACTAGCGGGTCCCGTAACTTGGTCTTC
14	TRBJ2-1	-	TRBV11-2	TRBD2	CASSETRGVGEQFF	TGTGCCAGCAGCGAGACTCGGGGGGTTGGCGAGCAGTTCTTC
13	TRBJ2-2	-	TRBV11-2	-	CVSSSDTYGELFF	TGTGTCAGCAGCTCTGATACATACGGGGAGCTGTTTTTT
13	TRBJ2-7	few	TRBV11-2	-	CASNLDPIGEQYF	TGTGCCAGCAACTTAGATCCAATTGGCGAGCAGTACTTC
14	TRBJ2-7	-	TRBV12-3/TRBV12-4	TRBD2	CASSLNAGVGEQCF	TGTGCCAGCAGTTTAAACGCGGGAGTTGGTGAGCAGTGCTTC
14	TRBJ2-7	-	TRBV24-1	-	CATSDTAGSYEQYF	TGTGCCACCAGTGATACTGCAGGGTCTTACGAGCAGTACTTC
15	TRBJ2-1	once	TRBV7-6	-	CASSSIGGSYNEQFF	TGTGCCAGCAGCTCAATCGGGGGTAGCTACAATGAGCAGTTCTTC
17	TRBJ2-1	-	TRBV11-2	-	CASRSSGEEYSYNEWFF	TGTGCCAGCAGATCATCCGGGGAGGAGTACTCCTACAATGAGTGGTTCTTC
15	TRBJ2-7	-	TRBV6-5	TRBD2	CVSSTGSGGSHEQYF	TGTGTCAGCAGCACCGGTTCTGGCGGGAGCCACGAGCAGTATTTC